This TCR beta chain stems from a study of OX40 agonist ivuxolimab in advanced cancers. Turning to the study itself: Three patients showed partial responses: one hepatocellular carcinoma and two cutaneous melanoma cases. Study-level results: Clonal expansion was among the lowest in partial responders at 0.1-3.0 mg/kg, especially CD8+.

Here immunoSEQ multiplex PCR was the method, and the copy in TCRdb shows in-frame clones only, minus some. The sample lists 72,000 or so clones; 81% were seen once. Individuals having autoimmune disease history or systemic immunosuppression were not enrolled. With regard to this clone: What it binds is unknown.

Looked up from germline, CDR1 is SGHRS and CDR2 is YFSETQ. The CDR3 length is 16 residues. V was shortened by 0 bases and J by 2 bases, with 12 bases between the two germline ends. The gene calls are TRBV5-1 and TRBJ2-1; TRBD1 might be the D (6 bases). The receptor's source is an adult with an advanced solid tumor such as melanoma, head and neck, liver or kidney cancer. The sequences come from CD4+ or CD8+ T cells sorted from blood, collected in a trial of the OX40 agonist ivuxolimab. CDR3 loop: CASSLGPGDTYNEQFF. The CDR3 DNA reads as TGCGCCAGCAGCTTGGGTCCAGGGGATACCTACAATGAGCAGTTCTTC.